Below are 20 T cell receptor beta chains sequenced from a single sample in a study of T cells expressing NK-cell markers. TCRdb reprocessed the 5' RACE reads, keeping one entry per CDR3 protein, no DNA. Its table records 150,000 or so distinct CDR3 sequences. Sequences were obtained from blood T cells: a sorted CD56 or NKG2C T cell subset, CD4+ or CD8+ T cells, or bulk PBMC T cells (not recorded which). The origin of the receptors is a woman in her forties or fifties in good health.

CDR3: CASRAGTGEETQYF. The chain carries TRBV12-3 or TRBV12-4 and TRBJ2-5; TCRdb's assignment of TRBD1 cannot be checked, as there is no DNA. CDR3 length equals 14 residues.

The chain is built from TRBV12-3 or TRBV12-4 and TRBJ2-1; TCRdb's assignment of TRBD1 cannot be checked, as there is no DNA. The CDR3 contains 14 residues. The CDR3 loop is CASTPPVATNQQFF.

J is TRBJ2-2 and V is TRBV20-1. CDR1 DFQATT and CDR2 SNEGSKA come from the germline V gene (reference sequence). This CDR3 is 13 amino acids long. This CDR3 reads CSARGQGPGELFF.

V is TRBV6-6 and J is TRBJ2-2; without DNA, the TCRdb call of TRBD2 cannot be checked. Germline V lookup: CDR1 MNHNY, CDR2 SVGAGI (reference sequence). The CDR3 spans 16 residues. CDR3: CASSPGLAANTGELFF.

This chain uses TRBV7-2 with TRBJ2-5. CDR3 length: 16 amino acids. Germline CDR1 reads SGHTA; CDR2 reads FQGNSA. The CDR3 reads CASSFVVGGYQETQYF.

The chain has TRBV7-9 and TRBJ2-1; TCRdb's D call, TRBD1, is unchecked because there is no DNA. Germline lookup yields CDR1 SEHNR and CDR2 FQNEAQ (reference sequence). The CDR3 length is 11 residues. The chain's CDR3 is CASSLEGEQFF.

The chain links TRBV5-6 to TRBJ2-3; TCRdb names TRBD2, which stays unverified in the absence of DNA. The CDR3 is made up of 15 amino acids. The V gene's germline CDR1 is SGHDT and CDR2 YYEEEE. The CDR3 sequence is CASSPWTSMTDTQYF.

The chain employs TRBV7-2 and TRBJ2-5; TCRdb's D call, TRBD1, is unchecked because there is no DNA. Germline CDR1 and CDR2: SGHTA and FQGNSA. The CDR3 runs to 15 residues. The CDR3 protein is CASSLTTGVQETQYF.

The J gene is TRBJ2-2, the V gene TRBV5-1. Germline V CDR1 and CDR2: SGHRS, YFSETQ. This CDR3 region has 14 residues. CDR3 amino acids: CASSLPGNGGELFF.

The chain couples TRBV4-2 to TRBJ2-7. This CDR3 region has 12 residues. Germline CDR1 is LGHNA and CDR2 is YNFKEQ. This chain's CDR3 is CASSQDSGVQYF.

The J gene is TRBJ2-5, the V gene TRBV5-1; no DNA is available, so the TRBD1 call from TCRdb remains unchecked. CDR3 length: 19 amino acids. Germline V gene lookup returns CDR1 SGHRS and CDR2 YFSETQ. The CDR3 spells CASSLRGNVRTVARETQYF.

CDR3 sequence: CSVAPSGTSSYNEQFF. The chain is built from TRBV29-1 and TRBJ2-1; the D gene TCRdb calls, TRBD1, cannot be checked with no DNA. The CDR3 totals 16 residues. Germline lookup yields CDR1 SQVTM and CDR2 ANQGSEA.

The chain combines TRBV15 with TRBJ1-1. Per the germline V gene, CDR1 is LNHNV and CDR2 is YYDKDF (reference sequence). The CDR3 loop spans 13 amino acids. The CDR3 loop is CATSEAANTEAFF.

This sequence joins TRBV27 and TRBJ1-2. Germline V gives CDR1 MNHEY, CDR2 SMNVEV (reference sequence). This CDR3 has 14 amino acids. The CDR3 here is CASSLMGFFRDYTF.

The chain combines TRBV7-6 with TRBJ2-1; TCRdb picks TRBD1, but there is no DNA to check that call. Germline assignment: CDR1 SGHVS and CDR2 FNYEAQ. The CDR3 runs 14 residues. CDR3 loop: CASSPIEHQGEQFF.

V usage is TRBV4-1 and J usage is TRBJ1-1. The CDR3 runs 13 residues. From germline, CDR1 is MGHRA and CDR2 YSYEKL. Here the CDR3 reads CASSQDSSSEAFF.

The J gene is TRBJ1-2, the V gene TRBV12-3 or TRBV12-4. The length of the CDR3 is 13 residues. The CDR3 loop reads CASSPGLSYGYTF.

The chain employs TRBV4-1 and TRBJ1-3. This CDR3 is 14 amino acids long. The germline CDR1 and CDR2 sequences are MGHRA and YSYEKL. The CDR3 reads CASSQLLGGNTIYF.

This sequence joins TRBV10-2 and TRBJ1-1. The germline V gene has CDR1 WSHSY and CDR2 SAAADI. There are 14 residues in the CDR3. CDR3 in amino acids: CASSYDSPNTEAFF.

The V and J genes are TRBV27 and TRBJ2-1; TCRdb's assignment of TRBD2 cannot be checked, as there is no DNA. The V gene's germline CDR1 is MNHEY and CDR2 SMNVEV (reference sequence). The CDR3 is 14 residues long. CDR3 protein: CASRLGSSYNEQFF.